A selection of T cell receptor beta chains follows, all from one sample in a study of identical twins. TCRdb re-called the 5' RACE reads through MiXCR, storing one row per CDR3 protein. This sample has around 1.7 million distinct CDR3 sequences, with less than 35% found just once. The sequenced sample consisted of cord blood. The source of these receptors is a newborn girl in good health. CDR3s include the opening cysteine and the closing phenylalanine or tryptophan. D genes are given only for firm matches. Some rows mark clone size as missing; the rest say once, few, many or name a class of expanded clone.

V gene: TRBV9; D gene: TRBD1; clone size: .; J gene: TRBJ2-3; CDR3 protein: CASNGQGGATDTQYF; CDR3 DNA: TGTGCCAGCAACGGACAGGGTGGGGCCACAGATACGCAGTATTTT
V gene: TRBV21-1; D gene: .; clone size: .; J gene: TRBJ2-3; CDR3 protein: CARGAGGPRPDTQYF; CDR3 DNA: TGTGCCAGAGGCGCGGGAGGGCCCCGTCCAGATACGCAGTATTTT
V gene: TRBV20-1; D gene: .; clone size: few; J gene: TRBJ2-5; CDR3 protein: CSARVRLQETQYF; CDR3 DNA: TGCAGTGCTAGAGTTCGGCTCCAAGAGACCCAGTACTTC
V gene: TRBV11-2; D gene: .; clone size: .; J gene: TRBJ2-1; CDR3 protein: CASSSRGGGAYNEQFF; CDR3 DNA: TGTGCCAGCAGCTCTAGGGGAGGGGGGGCCTACAATGAGCAGTTCTTC
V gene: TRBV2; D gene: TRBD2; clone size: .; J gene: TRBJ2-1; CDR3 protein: CASSEALVAGARFF; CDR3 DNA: TGTGCCAGCAGTGAAGCGCTTGTAGCGGGAGCGCGGTTCTTC
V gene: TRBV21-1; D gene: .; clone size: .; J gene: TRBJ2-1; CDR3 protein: CASSKDTSGGYNEQFF; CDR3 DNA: TGTGCCAGCAGCAAAGATACCAGCGGGGGCTACAATGAGCAGTTCTTC
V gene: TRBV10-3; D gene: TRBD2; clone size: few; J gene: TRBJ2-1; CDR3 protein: CAISESGGRENEQFF; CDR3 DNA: TGTGCCATCAGTGAGTCCGGCGGGAGGGAAAATGAGCAGTTCTTC
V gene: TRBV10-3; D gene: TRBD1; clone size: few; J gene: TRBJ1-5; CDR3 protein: CATGTGGTGFSNQPQHF; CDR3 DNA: TGTGCCACCGGGACAGGCGGGACCGGCTTTAGCAATCAGCCCCAGCATTTT
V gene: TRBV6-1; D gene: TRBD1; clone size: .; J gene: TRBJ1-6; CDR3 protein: CASRSGTGKSRYNSPLHF; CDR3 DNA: TGTGCCAGCAGGTCAGGGACAGGGAAGTCGCGTTATAATTCACCCCTCCACTTT
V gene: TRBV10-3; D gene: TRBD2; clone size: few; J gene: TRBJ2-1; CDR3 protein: CAISESRTSGRNEQFF; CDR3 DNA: TGTGCCATCAGTGAGTCAAGGACTAGCGGGAGAAATGAGCAGTTCTTC
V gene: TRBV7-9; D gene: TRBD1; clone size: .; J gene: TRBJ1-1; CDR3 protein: CASSLVAGGLTEAFF; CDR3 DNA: TGTGCCAGCAGCTTGGTGGCAGGGGGCCTCACTGAAGCTTTCTTT
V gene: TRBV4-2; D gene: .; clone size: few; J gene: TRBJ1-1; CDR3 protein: CASSQDIGVRGTEAFF; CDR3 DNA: TGTGCCAGCAGCCAAGATATAGGGGTAAGGGGCACTGAAGCTTTCTTT
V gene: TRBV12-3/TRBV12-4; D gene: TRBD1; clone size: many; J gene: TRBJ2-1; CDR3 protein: CASSWDSSYNEQFF; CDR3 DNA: TGTGCCAGCAGTTGGGACAGCTCCTACAATGAGCAGTTCTTC
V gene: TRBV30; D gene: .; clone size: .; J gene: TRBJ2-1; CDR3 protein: CAWSRGQSYNEQFF; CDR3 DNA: TGTGCCTGGAGTAGAGGCCAATCCTACAATGAGCAGTTCTTC
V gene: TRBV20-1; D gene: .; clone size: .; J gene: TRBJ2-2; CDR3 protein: CSALTGDTGELFF; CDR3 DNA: TGCAGTGCCCTGACCGGCGACACCGGGGAGCTGTTTTTT
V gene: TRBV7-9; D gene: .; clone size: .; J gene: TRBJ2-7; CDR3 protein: CASSFARYNEQYF; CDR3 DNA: TGTGCCAGCAGCTTCGCCAGGTACAATGAGCAGTACTTC
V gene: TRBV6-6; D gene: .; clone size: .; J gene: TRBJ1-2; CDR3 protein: CASSYRERGNYGYTF; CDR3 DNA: TGTGCCAGCAGTTACAGGGAGAGGGGCAACTATGGCTACACCTTC
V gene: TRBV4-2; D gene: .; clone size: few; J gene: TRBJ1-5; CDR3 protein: CASSQVPDSNQPQHF; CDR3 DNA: TGTGCCAGCAGCCAAGTCCCAGATAGCAATCAGCCCCAGCATTTT
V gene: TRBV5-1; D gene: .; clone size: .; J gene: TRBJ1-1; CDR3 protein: CASSLTAGTLNTEAFF; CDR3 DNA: TGCGCCAGCAGCTTGACTGCAGGGACCTTGAACACTGAAGCTTTCTTT
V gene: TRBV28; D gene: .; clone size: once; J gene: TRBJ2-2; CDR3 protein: CASSPLSVTGELFF; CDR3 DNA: TGTGCCAGCAGTCCACTTTCCGTCACCGGGGAGCTGTTTTTT
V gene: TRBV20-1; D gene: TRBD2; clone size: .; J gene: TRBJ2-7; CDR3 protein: CSARDPFSGGTEQYF; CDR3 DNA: TGCAGTGCTAGAGACCCGTTTAGCGGGGGGACCGAGCAGTACTTC
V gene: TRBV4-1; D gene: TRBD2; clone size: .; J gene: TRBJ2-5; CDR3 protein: CASSQDGVAGAFFNEQYF; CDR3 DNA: TGCGCCAGCAGCCAAGATGGGGTAGCGGGGGCTTTCTTCAATGAGCAGTACTTC
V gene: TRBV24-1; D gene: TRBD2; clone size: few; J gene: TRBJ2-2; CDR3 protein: CATSDLTGGNTGELFF; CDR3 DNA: TGTGCCACCAGTGATTTGACGGGAGGGAACACCGGGGAGCTGTTTTTT
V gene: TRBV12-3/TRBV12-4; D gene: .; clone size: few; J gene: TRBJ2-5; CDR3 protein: CASSPPGLLYNEQYF; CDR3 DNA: TGTGCCAGCAGTCCACCGGGACTTTTATACAATGAGCAGTACTTC
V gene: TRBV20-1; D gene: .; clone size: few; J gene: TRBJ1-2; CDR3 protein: CSARDKELGVYGYTF; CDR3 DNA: TGCAGTGCTAGAGACAAGGAGCTGGGGGTCTATGGCTACACCTTC
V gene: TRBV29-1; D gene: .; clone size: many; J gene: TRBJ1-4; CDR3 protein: CSVGGDNEKLFF; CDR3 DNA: TGCAGCGTTGGCGGGGATAATGAAAAACTGTTTTTT
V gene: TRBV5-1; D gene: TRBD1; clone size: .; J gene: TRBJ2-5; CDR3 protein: CASSHPTGVNNNEQYF; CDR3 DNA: TGCGCCAGCAGTCATCCGACAGGGGTCAATAACAATGAGCAGTACTTC
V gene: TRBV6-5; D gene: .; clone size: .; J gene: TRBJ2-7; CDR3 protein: CASRRTELAYEQYF; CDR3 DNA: TGTGCCAGCAGAAGGACCGAACTGGCTTACGAGCAGTACTTC
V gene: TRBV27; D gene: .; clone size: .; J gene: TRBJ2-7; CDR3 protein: CASSFRVNYEQYF; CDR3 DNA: TGTGCCAGCAGTTTCCGCGTAAACTACGAGCAGTACTTC
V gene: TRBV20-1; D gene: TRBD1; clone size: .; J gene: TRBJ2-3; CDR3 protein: CSASSGTGGFTDTQYF; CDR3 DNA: TGCAGTGCTAGTAGCGGGACAGGGGGGTTCACAGATACGCAGTATTTT
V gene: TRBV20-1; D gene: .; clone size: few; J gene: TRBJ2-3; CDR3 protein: CSAIPREEVTDTQYF; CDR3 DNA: TGCAGTGCTATTCCCAGGGAAGAAGTGACAGATACGCAGTATTTT
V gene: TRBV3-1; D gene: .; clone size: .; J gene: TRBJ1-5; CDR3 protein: CASSQGRPLSNQPQHF; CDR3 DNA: TGTGCCAGCAGCCAAGGGCGACCTCTTAGCAATCAGCCCCAGCATTTT
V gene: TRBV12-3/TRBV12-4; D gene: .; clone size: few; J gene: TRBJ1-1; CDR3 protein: CASSFWVPGQEVFF; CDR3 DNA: TGTGCCAGCAGTTTTTGGGTCCCGGGACAAGAAGTTTTCTTT
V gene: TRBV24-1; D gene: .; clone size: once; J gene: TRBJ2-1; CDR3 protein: CATSVGGTALHEQFF; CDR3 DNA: TGTGCCACCAGTGTGGGGGGGACAGCTTTGCATGAGCAGTTCTTC
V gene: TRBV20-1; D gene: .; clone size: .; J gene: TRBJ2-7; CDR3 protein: CSARVGRLSYEQYF; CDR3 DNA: TGCAGTGCTAGAGTAGGACGGCTCTCCTACGAGCAGTACTTC
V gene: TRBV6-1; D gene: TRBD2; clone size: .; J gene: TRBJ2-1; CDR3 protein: CASRGLAGGPSSYNEQFF; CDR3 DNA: TGTGCCAGCAGGGGACTAGCGGGAGGACCGAGCTCCTACAATGAGCAGTTCTTC
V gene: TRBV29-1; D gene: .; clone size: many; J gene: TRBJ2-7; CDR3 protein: CSVGVGAYEQYF; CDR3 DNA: TGCAGCGTTGGCGTAGGGGCCTACGAGCAGTACTTC
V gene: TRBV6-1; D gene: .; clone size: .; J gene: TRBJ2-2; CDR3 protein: CASSEGYYTGELFF; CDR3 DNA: TGTGCCAGCAGTGAGGGCTACTACACCGGGGAGCTGTTTTTT
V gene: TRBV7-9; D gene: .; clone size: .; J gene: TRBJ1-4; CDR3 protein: CASSPYRTTNEKLFF; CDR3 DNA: TGTGCCAGCAGCCCGTACAGGACTACTAATGAAAAACTGTTTTTT
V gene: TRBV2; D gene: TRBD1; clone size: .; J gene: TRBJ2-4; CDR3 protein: CASGGRTGKNIQYF; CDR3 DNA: TGTGCCAGCGGGGGGAGGACAGGGAAAAACATTCAGTACTTC
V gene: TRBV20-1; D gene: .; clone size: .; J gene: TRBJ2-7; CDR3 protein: CSARDWAGSGYEQYF; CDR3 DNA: TGCAGTGCTAGAGATTGGGCAGGGAGTGGCTACGAGCAGTACTTC
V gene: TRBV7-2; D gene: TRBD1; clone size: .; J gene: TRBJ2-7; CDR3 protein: CASSLAQGAEQYF; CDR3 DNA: TGTGCCAGCAGCTTAGCCCAGGGGGCCGAGCAGTACTTC
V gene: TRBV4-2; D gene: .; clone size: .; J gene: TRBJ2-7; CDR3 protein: CASSHPKGTPPYEQYF; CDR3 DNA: TGTGCCAGCAGCCACCCAAAGGGGACTCCACCCTACGAGCAGTACTTC
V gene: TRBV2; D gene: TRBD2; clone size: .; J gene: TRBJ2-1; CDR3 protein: CASSAPGTSGSEQFF; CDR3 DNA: TGTGCCAGCAGTGCGCCAGGGACTAGCGGGAGCGAGCAGTTCTTC
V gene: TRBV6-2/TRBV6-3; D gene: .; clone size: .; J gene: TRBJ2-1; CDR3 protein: CASSPLPSSEQFF; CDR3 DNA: TGTGCCAGCAGCCCCCTCCCTAGCAGTGAGCAGTTCTTC
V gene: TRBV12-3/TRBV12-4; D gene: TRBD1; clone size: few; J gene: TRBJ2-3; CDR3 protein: CASTQSGDSFTDTQYF; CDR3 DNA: TGTGCCAGCACCCAGTCCGGGGACAGCTTCACAGATACGCAGTATTTT
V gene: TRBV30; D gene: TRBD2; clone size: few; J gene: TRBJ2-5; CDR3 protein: CAWSDLAGKSETQYF; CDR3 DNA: TGTGCCTGGAGTGATCTAGCGGGGAAGTCAGAGACCCAGTACTTC
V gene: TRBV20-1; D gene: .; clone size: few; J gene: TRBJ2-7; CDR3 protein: CSAWRSSAPYEQYF; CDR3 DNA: TGCAGTGCGTGGCGGTCTTCGGCACCCTACGAGCAGTACTTC
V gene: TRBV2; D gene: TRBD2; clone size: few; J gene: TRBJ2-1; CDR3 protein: CASRIAGSYNEQFF; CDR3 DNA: TGTGCCAGCAGAATAGCGGGAAGCTACAATGAGCAGTTCTTC
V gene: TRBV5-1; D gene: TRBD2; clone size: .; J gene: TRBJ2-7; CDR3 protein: CASSLAASGVTYEQYF; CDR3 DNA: TGCGCCAGCAGCTTGGCCGCTAGCGGAGTAACCTACGAGCAGTACTTC
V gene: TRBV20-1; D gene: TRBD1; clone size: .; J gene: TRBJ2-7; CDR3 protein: CSALGQGYREQYF; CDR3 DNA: TGCAGTGCTTTGGGACAGGGGTACCGCGAGCAGTACTTC
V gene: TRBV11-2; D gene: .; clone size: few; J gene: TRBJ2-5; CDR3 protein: CASTPAGQQETQYF; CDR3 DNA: TGTGCCAGCACCCCCGCCGGGCAGCAAGAGACCCAGTACTTC
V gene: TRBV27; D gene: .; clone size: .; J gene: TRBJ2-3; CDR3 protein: CANSLGRDTQYF; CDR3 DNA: TGTGCCAACAGTTTAGGGAGGGATACGCAGTATTTT
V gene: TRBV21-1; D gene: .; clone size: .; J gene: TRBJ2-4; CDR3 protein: CASSKIGQGVRTKNIQYF; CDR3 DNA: TGTGCCAGCAGCAAAATTGGACAGGGGGTTAGGACCAAAAACATTCAGTACTTC
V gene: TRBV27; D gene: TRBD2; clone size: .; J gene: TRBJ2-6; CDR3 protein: CASSLVLAGVGANVLTF; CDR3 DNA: TGTGCCAGCAGTTTGGTGCTAGCGGGTGTTGGGGCCAACGTCCTGACTTTC
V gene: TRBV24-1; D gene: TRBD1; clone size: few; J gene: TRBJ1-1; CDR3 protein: CASRGLVDTEAFF; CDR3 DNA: TGTGCCTCCAGGGGGCTCGTGGACACTGAAGCTTTCTTT
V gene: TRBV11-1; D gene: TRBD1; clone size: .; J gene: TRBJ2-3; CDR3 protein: CASSPKDRGPDTQYF; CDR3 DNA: TGTGCCAGCAGCCCGAAGGACAGGGGTCCAGATACGCAGTATTTT
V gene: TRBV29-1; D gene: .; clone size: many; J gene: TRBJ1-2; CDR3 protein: CSVGRGLLTYGYTF; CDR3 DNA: TGCAGCGTTGGCAGGGGCCTTCTCACCTATGGCTACACCTTC
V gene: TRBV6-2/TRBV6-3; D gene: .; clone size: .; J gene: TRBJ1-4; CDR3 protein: CASSSAGTVATNEKLFF; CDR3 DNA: TGTGCCAGCAGTTCGGCGGGGACCGTTGCAACTAATGAAAAACTGTTTTTT
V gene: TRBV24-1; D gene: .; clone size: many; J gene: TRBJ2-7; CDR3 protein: CATSDYSNEQYF; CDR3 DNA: TGTGCCACCAGTGATTACAGCAACGAGCAGTACTTC